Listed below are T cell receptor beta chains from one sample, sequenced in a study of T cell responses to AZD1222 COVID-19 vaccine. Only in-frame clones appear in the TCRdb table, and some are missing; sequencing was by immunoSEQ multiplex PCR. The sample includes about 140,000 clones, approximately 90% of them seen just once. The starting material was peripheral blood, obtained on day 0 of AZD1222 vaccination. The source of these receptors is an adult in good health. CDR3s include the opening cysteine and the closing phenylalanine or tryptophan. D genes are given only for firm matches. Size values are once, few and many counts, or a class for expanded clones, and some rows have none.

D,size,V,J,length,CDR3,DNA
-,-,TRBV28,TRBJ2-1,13,CASSSPPVDEQFF,TGTGCCAGCAGTTCGCCTCCGGTGGATGAGCAGTTCTTC
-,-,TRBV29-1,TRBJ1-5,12,CSVGYSNQPQHF,TGCAGCGTTGGGTATAGCAATCAGCCCCAGCATTTT
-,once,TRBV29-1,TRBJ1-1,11,CSVEDYTEAFF,TGCAGCGTTGAAGATTACACTGAAGCTTTCTTT
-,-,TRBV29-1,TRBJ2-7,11,CSVASSYEQYF,TGCAGCGTTGCGTCCTCCTACGAGCAGTACTTC
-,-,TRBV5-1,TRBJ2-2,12,CASSTETGELFF,TGCGCCAGCAGCACGGAGACCGGGGAGCTGTTTTTT
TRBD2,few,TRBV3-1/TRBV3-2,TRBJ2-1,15,CASSQGTSSYNEQFF,TGTGCCAGCAGCCAGGGGACTAGCTCCTACAATGAGCAGTTCTTC
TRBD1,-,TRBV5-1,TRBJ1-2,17,CASSSGTGWDPNYGYTF,TGCGCCAGCAGCTCAGGGACAGGATGGGATCCTAACTATGGCTACACCTTC
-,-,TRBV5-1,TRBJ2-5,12,CASSLASETQYF,TGCGCCAGCAGCTTGGCCTCTGAGACCCAGTACTTC
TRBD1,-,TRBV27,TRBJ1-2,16,CASSLSPSRTGLGYTF,TGTGCCAGCAGTTTATCCCCTTCCCGGACAGGTCTTGGCTACACCTTC
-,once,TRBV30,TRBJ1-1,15,CAWSVPRTVHTEAFF,TGTGCCTGGAGTGTCCCCAGGACAGTCCACACTGAAGCTTTCTTT
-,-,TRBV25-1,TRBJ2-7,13,CASNWESLYEQYF,TGTGCCAGCAATTGGGAATCTTTATACGAGCAGTACTTC
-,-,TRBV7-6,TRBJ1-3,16,CASSLTPQSSGNTIYF,TGTGCCAGCAGCTTAACCCCGCAGAGCTCTGGAAACACCATATATTTT
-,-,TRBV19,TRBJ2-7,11,CASSIVGEQYF,TGTGCCAGTAGTATAGTGGGCGAGCAGTACTTC
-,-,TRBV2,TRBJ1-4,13,CASSAHRREKLFF,TGTGCCAGCAGTGCCCACAGACGCGAAAAACTGTTTTTT
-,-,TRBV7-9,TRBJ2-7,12,CASLRQGHEQYF,TGTGCCAGCTTAAGGCAGGGCCACGAGCAGTACTTC
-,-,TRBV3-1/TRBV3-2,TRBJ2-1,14,CASSHGRGQNEQFF,TGTGCCAGCAGCCATGGGCGGGGGCAAAATGAGCAGTTCTTC
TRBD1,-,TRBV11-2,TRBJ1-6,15,CASRRPGTDWDPLHF,TGTGCCAGCAGACGTCCCGGGACAGACTGGGATCCCCTCCACTTT
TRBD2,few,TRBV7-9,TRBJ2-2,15,CASRPGLANTGELFF,TGTGCCAGCAGGCCGGGACTAGCTAACACCGGGGAGCTGTTTTTT
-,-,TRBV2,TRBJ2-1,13,CASSELETSEQFF,TGTGCCAGCAGTGAACTTGAGACGAGTGAGCAGTTCTTC
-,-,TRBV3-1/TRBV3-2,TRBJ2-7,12,CASSQGRREQYF,TGTGCCAGCAGCCAAGGGCGGAGGGAGCAGTACTTC
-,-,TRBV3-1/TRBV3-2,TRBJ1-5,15,CASSQGLPGGQPQHF,TGTGCCAGCAGCCAAGGACTTCCGGGTGGGCAGCCCCAGCATTTT
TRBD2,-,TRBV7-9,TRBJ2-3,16,CASSSTSGDPPDTQYF,TGTGCCAGCAGCTCGACTAGCGGGGATCCTCCAGATACGCAGTATTTT
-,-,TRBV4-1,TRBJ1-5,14,CASSQDSFGQPQHF,TGCGCCAGCAGCCAAGATTCTTTTGGGCAGCCCCAGCATTTT
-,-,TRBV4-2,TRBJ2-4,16,CASSQDTLEGGNIQYF,TGTGCCAGCAGCCAAGATACACTAGAGGGGGGAAACATTCAGTACTTC
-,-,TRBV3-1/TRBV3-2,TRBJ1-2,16,CASSQEPAGWNYGYTF,TGTGCCAGCAGCCAGGAGCCGGCAGGCTGGAACTATGGCTACACCTTC
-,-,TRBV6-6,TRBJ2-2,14,CASSLHREIRELFF,TGTGCCAGCAGTCTTCACAGGGAGATTCGAGAGCTGTTTTTT
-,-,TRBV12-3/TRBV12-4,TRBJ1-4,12,CASGRLDEKLFF,TGTGCCAGCGGGAGGCTGGATGAAAAACTGTTTTTT
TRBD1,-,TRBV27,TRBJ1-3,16,CASSPDRLHSGNTIYF,TGTGCCAGCAGTCCGGACAGGTTACACTCTGGAAACACCATATATTTT
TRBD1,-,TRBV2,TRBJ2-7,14,CASSYRGEGYEQYF,TGTGCCAGCAGTTACAGGGGTGAAGGATACGAGCAGTACTTC
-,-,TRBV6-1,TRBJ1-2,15,CASSEEDGGRYGYTF,TGTGCCAGCAGTGAAGAAGATGGGGGGCGCTATGGCTACACCTTC
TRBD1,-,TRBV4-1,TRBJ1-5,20,CASSQGIWDRGRLGNQPQHF,TGCGCCAGCAGCCAAGGGATTTGGGACAGGGGGCGTTTGGGCAATCAGCCCCAGCATTTT
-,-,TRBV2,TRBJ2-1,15,CASAKGPGDSNEQFF,TGTGCCAGCGCAAAGGGGCCGGGAGATAGCAATGAGCAGTTCTTC
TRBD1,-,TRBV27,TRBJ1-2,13,CASSFSGTAPPSF,TGTGCCAGCAGTTTTTCCGGGACAGCTCCTCCTTCCTTC
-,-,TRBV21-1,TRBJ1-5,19,CASSKVNRRGCYSNQPQHF,TGTGCCAGCAGCAAAGTCAACCGGCGGGGATGTTATAGCAATCAGCCCCAGCATTTT
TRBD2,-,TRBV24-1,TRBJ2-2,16,CATGRLAGDDTGELFF,TGTGCCACCGGCCGACTAGCGGGGGACGACACCGGGGAGCTGTTTTTT
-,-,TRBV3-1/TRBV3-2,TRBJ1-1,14,CASSHRGTATEAFF,TGTGCCAGCAGCCATAGGGGAACAGCCACTGAAGCTTTCTTT
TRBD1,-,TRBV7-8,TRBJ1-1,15,CASSLGGQGKAEAFF,TGTGCCAGCAGCTTAGGGGGACAGGGGAAGGCTGAAGCTTTCTTT
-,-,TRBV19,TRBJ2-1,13,CASSPPGVSEQFF,TGTGCCAGTAGTCCACCCGGGGTTAGTGAGCAGTTCTTC
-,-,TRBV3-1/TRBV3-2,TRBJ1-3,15,CASSPWTVSGNTIYF,TGTGCCAGCAGCCCGTGGACAGTGTCTGGAAACACCATATATTTT
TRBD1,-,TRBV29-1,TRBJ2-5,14,CSVGTGGKWETQYF,TGCAGCGTGGGGACAGGGGGCAAGTGGGAGACCCAGTACTTC
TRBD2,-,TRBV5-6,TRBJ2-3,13,CASSPGGLGTQYF,TGTGCCAGCAGCCCGGGGGGGCTTGGTACGCAGTATTTT
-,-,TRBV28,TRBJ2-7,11,CASSFIREQYF,TGTGCCAGCAGTTTCATACGCGAGCAGTACTTC
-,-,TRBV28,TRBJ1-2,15,CASSRPEGQNYGYTF,TGTGCCAGCAGCCGTCCCGAGGGTCAGAACTATGGCTACACCTTC
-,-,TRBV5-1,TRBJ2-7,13,CASSLVLGREQYF,TGCGCCAGCAGCTTGGTTCTGGGAAGAGAGCAGTACTTC
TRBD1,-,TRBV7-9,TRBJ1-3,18,CASSSDRGSPLWGNTIYF,TGTGCCAGCAGCTCCGACAGGGGGTCACCGTTGTGGGGAAACACCATATATTTT
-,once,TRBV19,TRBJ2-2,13,CASTDPYTGELFF,TGTGCCAGTACCGATCCCTACACCGGGGAGCTGTTTTTT
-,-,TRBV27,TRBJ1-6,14,CASSSPGGNSPLHF,TGTGCCAGCAGTTCCCCCGGAGGTAATTCACCCCTCCACTTT
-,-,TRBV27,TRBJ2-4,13,CASSLGNGDIQYF,TGTGCCAGCAGTTTAGGGAATGGGGACATTCAGTACTTC
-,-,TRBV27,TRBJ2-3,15,CASRSFTAGTDTQYF,TGTGCCAGCAGGAGTTTTACGGCTGGCACAGATACGCAGTATTTT
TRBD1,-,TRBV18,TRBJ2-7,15,CASSQPGQGASWQYF,TGTGCCAGCTCACAACCGGGACAGGGTGCGTCTTGGCAGTACTTC
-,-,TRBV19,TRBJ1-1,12,CASSGYTTEAFF,TGTGCCAGTAGTGGGTATACCACTGAAGCTTTCTTT
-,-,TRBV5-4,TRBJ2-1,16,CASSFFSGSSYNEQFF,TGTGCCAGCAGCTTTTTCTCCGGTTCCTCCTACAATGAGCAGTTCTTC